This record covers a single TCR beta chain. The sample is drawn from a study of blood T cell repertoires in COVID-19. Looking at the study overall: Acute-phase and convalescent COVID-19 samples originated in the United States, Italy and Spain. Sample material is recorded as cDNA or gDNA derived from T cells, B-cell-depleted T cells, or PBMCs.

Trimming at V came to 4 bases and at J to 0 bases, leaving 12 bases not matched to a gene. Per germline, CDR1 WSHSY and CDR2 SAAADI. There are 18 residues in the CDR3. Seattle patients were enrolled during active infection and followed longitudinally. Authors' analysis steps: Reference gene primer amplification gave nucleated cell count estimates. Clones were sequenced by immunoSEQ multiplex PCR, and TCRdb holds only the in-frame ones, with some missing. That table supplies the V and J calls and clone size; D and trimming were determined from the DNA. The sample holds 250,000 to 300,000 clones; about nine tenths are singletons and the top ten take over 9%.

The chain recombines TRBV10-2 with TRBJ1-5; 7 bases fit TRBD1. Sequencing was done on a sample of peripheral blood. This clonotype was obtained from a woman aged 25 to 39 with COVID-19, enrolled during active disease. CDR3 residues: CASSASSRGTYSNQPQHF. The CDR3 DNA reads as TGCGCCAGCAGTGCCTCCTCCAGGGGGACGTATAGCAATCAGCCCCAGCATTTT.